These T cell receptor beta chains were read from a single sample in a study of post-analysis software for immune sequencing data. TCRdb called the PCR reads again in MiXCR, with one record for every CDR3 protein. The table has roughly 730,000 distinct CDR3 sequences, 25% to 30% seen once; the top ten hold 0.5% to 0.6%. Material for sequencing was blood. The receptors stem from a girl aged 5 to 17 with multiple sclerosis. CDR3s include the opening cysteine and the closing phenylalanine or tryptophan. Fields, in order: CDR3 DNA, CDR3 protein, J gene, V gene, D gene, clone size. A D gene is named only where the DNA matches it firmly. Expanded clones get a size class; other rows say once, few or many, or leave the size out.

cdr3_nt: TGCAGTGCTAGATGGGGACAGGGGACCGCCGAGCAGTACTTC
cdr3_aa: CSARWGQGTAEQYF
j_call: TRBJ2-7
v_call: TRBV20-1
d_call: TRBD1
clone_size: few

cdr3_nt: TGCAGCGTTTCCTTGGTGGCGGGAGCCAAGGGGGAGCAGTACTTC
cdr3_aa: CSVSLVAGAKGEQYF
j_call: TRBJ2-4
v_call: TRBV29-1
d_call: -
clone_size: once

cdr3_nt: TGTGCCAGCATCCGGCGGGAGCCCCTCCAAGAGACCCAGTACTTC
cdr3_aa: CASIRREPLQETQYF
j_call: TRBJ2-5
v_call: TRBV2
d_call: TRBD2
clone_size: -

cdr3_nt: TGTGCCAGCAGTGGAAACAGGGGTACAGATACGCAGTATTTT
cdr3_aa: CASSGNRGTDTQYF
j_call: TRBJ2-3
v_call: TRBV25-1
d_call: TRBD1
clone_size: few

cdr3_nt: TGCAGCGTACGGGAGGTGGTCTCTGAAGCTTTCTTT
cdr3_aa: CSVREVVSEAFF
j_call: TRBJ1-1
v_call: TRBV29-1
d_call: -
clone_size: few

cdr3_nt: TGTGCCAGCAGCCTCACGGACGAGTACAAAAACATTCAGTACTTC
cdr3_aa: CASSLTDEYKNIQYF
j_call: TRBJ2-4
v_call: TRBV9
d_call: -
clone_size: few

cdr3_nt: TGTGCCACCAGCAGAATAGCGGGAGCCTCCTACGAGCAGTACTTC
cdr3_aa: CATSRIAGASYEQYF
j_call: TRBJ2-7
v_call: TRBV15
d_call: TRBD2
clone_size: few

cdr3_nt: TGCGCCAGCTTTAACCCCGGGGCGGAGGATGGCTACACCTTC
cdr3_aa: CASFNPGAEDGYTF
j_call: TRBJ1-2
v_call: TRBV5-1
d_call: -
clone_size: few

cdr3_nt: TGCGCCAGCAGCCAAGGACAGGGGGAACATAATTCACCCCTCCACTTT
cdr3_aa: CASSQGQGEHNSPLHF
j_call: TRBJ1-6
v_call: TRBV4-1
d_call: TRBD1
clone_size: -

cdr3_nt: TGCGCCAGCAGGACAGAAAACACAGATACGCAGTATTTT
cdr3_aa: CASRTENTDTQYF
j_call: TRBJ2-3
v_call: TRBV5-1
d_call: -
clone_size: many

cdr3_nt: TGCGCCAGCAGCCAACGTTCTGGGACAGTAAGGGAGACCCAGTACTTC
cdr3_aa: CASSQRSGTVRETQYF
j_call: TRBJ2-5
v_call: TRBV5-1
d_call: TRBD1
clone_size: many

cdr3_nt: TGTGCCTGCAGCCCACCGGGACTAGCATTATACAATGAGCAGTTCTTC
cdr3_aa: CACSPPGLALYNEQFF
j_call: TRBJ2-1
v_call: TRBV7-2
d_call: TRBD2
clone_size: -

cdr3_nt: TGTGCTAGCAGCTTATACATAGACAATGAGCAGTTCTTC
cdr3_aa: CASSLYIDNEQFF
j_call: TRBJ2-1
v_call: TRBV7-7
d_call: -
clone_size: -

cdr3_nt: TGCAGTGCTAGAGATCCCCAGCGGTCCTACGAGCAGTACTTC
cdr3_aa: CSARDPQRSYEQYF
j_call: TRBJ2-7
v_call: TRBV20-1
d_call: -
clone_size: -

cdr3_nt: TGTGCCAGCAGCCAAGATCAGGGACGCAGCTCCTACAATGAGCAGTTCTTC
cdr3_aa: CASSQDQGRSSYNEQFF
j_call: TRBJ2-1
v_call: TRBV3-1
d_call: -
clone_size: -

cdr3_nt: TGTGCCAGCAGTTACTTGGTACTAGCGGGAGTCACAGATACGCAGTATTTT
cdr3_aa: CASSYLVLAGVTDTQYF
j_call: TRBJ2-3
v_call: TRBV6-2/TRBV6-3
d_call: TRBD2
clone_size: -

cdr3_nt: TGTGCCAGCAGTGAATTGAGTGGGGCAGGTGGCTACACCTTC
cdr3_aa: CASSELSGAGGYTF
j_call: TRBJ1-2
v_call: TRBV6-4
d_call: -
clone_size: few

cdr3_nt: TGTGCCAGCAGTCCCTACGGAGGCTATGGCTACACCTTC
cdr3_aa: CASSPYGGYGYTF
j_call: TRBJ1-2
v_call: TRBV28
d_call: -
clone_size: once

cdr3_nt: TGTGCCAGCGGGTCGGTGCGAGATACGCAGTATTTT
cdr3_aa: CASGSVRDTQYF
j_call: TRBJ2-3
v_call: TRBV28
d_call: -
clone_size: once

cdr3_nt: TGCGCCAGCAGCCAAGACGCGGATAGCGAGGTCTACGAGCAGTACTTC
cdr3_aa: CASSQDADSEVYEQYF
j_call: TRBJ2-7
v_call: TRBV4-3
d_call: -
clone_size: few

cdr3_nt: TGCAGTGCCATGGGACTAGCGGGAGAGAGTAGGCAGTTCTTC
cdr3_aa: CSAMGLAGESRQFF
j_call: TRBJ2-1
v_call: TRBV20-1
d_call: TRBD2
clone_size: -

cdr3_nt: TGTGCCAGCAGCCCGAGTGGTAGTTTCTACGAGCAGTACTTC
cdr3_aa: CASSPSGSFYEQYF
j_call: TRBJ2-7
v_call: TRBV7-2
d_call: -
clone_size: many

cdr3_nt: TGCAGCGTTCGGGACAGGGCCAATGAAAAACTGTTTTTT
cdr3_aa: CSVRDRANEKLFF
j_call: TRBJ1-4
v_call: TRBV29-1
d_call: TRBD1
clone_size: -

cdr3_nt: TGCAGCGTTGAGAGGTATAACGAGCAGTACTTC
cdr3_aa: CSVERYNEQYF
j_call: TRBJ2-7
v_call: TRBV29-1
d_call: -
clone_size: many

cdr3_nt: TGTGCCAGCAGTTGCGGGGGGACCACAGACACGCAGTATTTT
cdr3_aa: CASSCGGTTDTQYF
j_call: TRBJ2-3
v_call: TRBV28
d_call: TRBD2
clone_size: -

cdr3_nt: TGCGCCAGCAGCTTGGATGGGGCGGGCACTGAAGCTTTCTTT
cdr3_aa: CASSLDGAGTEAFF
j_call: TRBJ1-1
v_call: TRBV5-1
d_call: -
clone_size: few

cdr3_nt: TGTGCCAGCAGCGCCCGGACAGGCGAGACTGAAGCTTTCTTT
cdr3_aa: CASSARTGETEAFF
j_call: TRBJ1-1
v_call: TRBV7-9
d_call: TRBD1
clone_size: -

cdr3_nt: TGTGCCAGCAGACCCGGACAGACGCAAGAGACCCAGTACTTC
cdr3_aa: CASRPGQTQETQYF
j_call: TRBJ2-5
v_call: TRBV25-1
d_call: -
clone_size: -

cdr3_nt: TGTGCCAGCAGCGTAGGGGGCGGGACGAGTGGCTACACCTTC
cdr3_aa: CASSVGGGTSGYTF
j_call: TRBJ1-2
v_call: TRBV9
d_call: -
clone_size: few

cdr3_nt: TGCAGCGTTGAAAGCCCCACAGGCCGGTACCAAGAGACCCAGTACTTC
cdr3_aa: CSVESPTGRYQETQYF
j_call: TRBJ2-5
v_call: TRBV29-1
d_call: -
clone_size: few

cdr3_nt: TGTGCCAGCAGCCAGGGACCAGGAGATGAAGCTTTCTTT
cdr3_aa: CASSQGPGDEAFF
j_call: TRBJ1-1
v_call: TRBV14
d_call: -
clone_size: -

cdr3_nt: TGTGCCAGCCTCATGACTCCAGCCCCTTACAATGAGCAGTACTTC
cdr3_aa: CASLMTPAPYNEQYF
j_call: TRBJ2-7
v_call: TRBV2
d_call: -
clone_size: -

cdr3_nt: TGCAGTGCTAGAGGGACAGAGATAGAAGAGACCCAGTACTTC
cdr3_aa: CSARGTEIEETQYF
j_call: TRBJ2-5
v_call: TRBV20-1
d_call: -
clone_size: few

cdr3_nt: TGTGCCAGCAGTCCCGGGACGGAGTATGGCTACACCTTC
cdr3_aa: CASSPGTEYGYTF
j_call: TRBJ1-2
v_call: TRBV12-3/TRBV12-4
d_call: -
clone_size: -

cdr3_nt: TGTGCCAGCAGCACCACACAGAACACTGAAGCTTTCTTT
cdr3_aa: CASSTTQNTEAFF
j_call: TRBJ1-1
v_call: TRBV6-5
d_call: -
clone_size: few

cdr3_nt: TGTGCCATACACGGACAGAGCACAGATACGCAGTATTTT
cdr3_aa: CAIHGQSTDTQYF
j_call: TRBJ2-3
v_call: TRBV7-2
d_call: -
clone_size: -

cdr3_nt: TGTGCCAGCAGGCCGACACCTAACTATGGCTGCACCTTC
cdr3_aa: CASRPTPNYGCTF
j_call: TRBJ1-2
v_call: TRBV6-2/TRBV6-3
d_call: -
clone_size: -

cdr3_nt: TGTGCCAGCAGCGTGAGCGGGGGCGAAGAGACCCAGTACTTC
cdr3_aa: CASSVSGGEETQYF
j_call: TRBJ2-5
v_call: TRBV9
d_call: TRBD2
clone_size: few

cdr3_nt: TGTGCCAGCAGTCAAGATCGAAGCAGGGCGCACCAAGAGACCCAGTACTTC
cdr3_aa: CASSQDRSRAHQETQYF
j_call: TRBJ2-5
v_call: TRBV3-1
d_call: -
clone_size: -

cdr3_nt: TGTGCCAGCAGCGCGCTCGGGGACAGGGGTAATGAGCAGTACTTC
cdr3_aa: CASSALGDRGNEQYF
j_call: TRBJ2-7
v_call: TRBV9
d_call: TRBD1
clone_size: once

cdr3_nt: TGCAGTGCCCCAAGGACAGGGGCTGGCTCACCCCTCCACTTT
cdr3_aa: CSAPRTGAGSPLHF
j_call: TRBJ1-6
v_call: TRBV20-1
d_call: TRBD1
clone_size: -

cdr3_nt: TGCAGTGCAACTCCGGGACTAGCGCCTCCCACCCAGTACTTC
cdr3_aa: CSATPGLAPPTQYF
j_call: TRBJ2-5
v_call: TRBV20-1
d_call: TRBD2
clone_size: -

cdr3_nt: TGCGCCAGCAACCAAATGGGAGGGCAGGAGACCCAGTACTTC
cdr3_aa: CASNQMGGQETQYF
j_call: TRBJ2-5
v_call: TRBV5-1
d_call: TRBD2
clone_size: -

cdr3_nt: TGTGCCAGCAGTTACGGGTCGGGCAATCAGCCCCAGCATTTT
cdr3_aa: CASSYGSGNQPQHF
j_call: TRBJ1-5
v_call: TRBV6-5
d_call: -
clone_size: -

cdr3_nt: TGCAGTGCTAACAGGGTAGCATGGGATACGCAGTATTTT
cdr3_aa: CSANRVAWDTQYF
j_call: TRBJ2-3
v_call: TRBV20-1
d_call: -
clone_size: -

cdr3_nt: TGTGCCAGCAGTGATGGGGTTTTTAGCGGCTACACCTTC
cdr3_aa: CASSDGVFSGYTF
j_call: TRBJ1-2
v_call: TRBV2
d_call: -
clone_size: -

cdr3_nt: TGTGCCAGCAGCCAGGCAGGGAGGGACTACGAGCAGTACTTC
cdr3_aa: CASSQAGRDYEQYF
j_call: TRBJ2-7
v_call: TRBV3-1
d_call: TRBD2
clone_size: -

cdr3_nt: TGTGCCAGCAGCTGGCGGGGTCGTTTGACAGATACGCAGTATTTT
cdr3_aa: CASSWRGRLTDTQYF
j_call: TRBJ2-3
v_call: TRBV5-6
d_call: -
clone_size: few

cdr3_nt: TGCGCCAGCGCTAGGGGACTAGAGAGCTCCTACGAGCAGTACTTC
cdr3_aa: CASARGLESSYEQYF
j_call: TRBJ2-7
v_call: TRBV5-1
d_call: TRBD2
clone_size: -

cdr3_nt: TGCAGTGCTAGACGGACAGGGAATGAGCAGTTCTTC
cdr3_aa: CSARRTGNEQFF
j_call: TRBJ2-1
v_call: TRBV20-1
d_call: TRBD1
clone_size: -

cdr3_nt: TGTGCCAGCAGGGGGACAGGGGTCCGCGAGCAGTACTTC
cdr3_aa: CASRGTGVREQYF
j_call: TRBJ2-7
v_call: TRBV28
d_call: TRBD1
clone_size: -

cdr3_nt: TGTGCCAGCAGTTATGAAGAGGGGGACAGGGGGCGGTACCAGCCCCAGCATTTT
cdr3_aa: CASSYEEGDRGRYQPQHF
j_call: TRBJ1-5
v_call: TRBV6-2/TRBV6-3
d_call: TRBD1
clone_size: -

cdr3_nt: TGTGCCAGCAGCCAATCCGATTATAGCAATCAGCCCCAGCATTTT
cdr3_aa: CASSQSDYSNQPQHF
j_call: TRBJ1-5
v_call: TRBV16
d_call: -
clone_size: few

cdr3_nt: TGTGCCAGCAGCGCCTATAGCGGGGGAAACTACAATGAGCAGTTCTTC
cdr3_aa: CASSAYSGGNYNEQFF
j_call: TRBJ2-1
v_call: TRBV5-5
d_call: TRBD2
clone_size: few

cdr3_nt: TGTGCCAGCAGCCGGGGACAGCATGGGGAGACCCAGTACTTC
cdr3_aa: CASSRGQHGETQYF
j_call: TRBJ2-5
v_call: TRBV6-5
d_call: TRBD1
clone_size: few

cdr3_nt: TGTGCCAGCAGCCTCCTAGGGTCAAACACTGAAGCTTTCTTT
cdr3_aa: CASSLLGSNTEAFF
j_call: TRBJ1-1
v_call: TRBV5-6
d_call: -
clone_size: -

cdr3_nt: TGCAGTGCCCTCCGGGACTACTCCTACGAGCAGTACTTC
cdr3_aa: CSALRDYSYEQYF
j_call: TRBJ2-7
v_call: TRBV20-1
d_call: TRBD2
clone_size: -